The 28 T cell receptor beta chains presented below share a single source sample, sequenced in a study of shared clonotypes between healthy human individuals. Using immunoSEQ multiplex PCR, the repertoire was profiled, and TCRdb retains in-frame clones only, with some absent. Counted here are around 2.3 million clones, around 95% occurring once; the ten biggest clones make up approximately 0.13%. The sequencing input was naive CD4+ T cells sorted from blood. Subset noted: CD45RA+ positively selected. Receptor source: a young man in good health.

V is TRBV11-2 and J is TRBJ1-2, with a possible D match to TRBD1 (6 bases). The CDR3 is 15 amino acids. The germline V gene has CDR1 SGHAT and CDR2 FQNNGV. Trimming took 5 bases from V and 4 from J, leaving 17 bases between them. The CDR3 is CASSPGGADFYGYTF. CDR3 coding DNA: TGTGCCAGCAGCCCCGGGGGGGCTGACTTCTATGGCTACACCTTC.

A note on this clone: The same CDR3 also results from other DNA sequences found in this sample. CDR3 nucleotides: TGCGCCAGCAGCTTGTCGCAGGGAACAGATACGCAGTATTTT. Encoded protein: CASSLSQGTDTQYF. The chain links TRBV5-1 to TRBJ2-3; TRBD1 might be the D (5 bases). The V and J ends lost 1 base and 3 bases respectively, with 9 bases between them. The CDR3 length is 14 residues. Germline CDR1 reads SGHRS; CDR2 reads YFSETQ.

V usage is TRBV5-4 and J usage is TRBJ2-3, with 8 bases aligning to TRBD2. V lost 2 bases to trimming and J lost 8 bases; unmatched junction nucleotides: 10. This CDR3 is 15 amino acids long. Germline CDR1 reads SGHNT; CDR2 reads YYREEE (reference sequence). The CDR3 DNA reads as TGTGCCAGCAGCTTAAGCGGGGGCACAATTGGTACGCAGTATTTT. This gives the protein CASSLSGGTIGTQYF.

This clone was recorded only once. This chain links TRBV11-2 with TRBJ2-5; tentative D call: TRBD2 (6 bases). V was trimmed by 5 bases and J by 3 bases, leaving 13 bases between them. Germline assignment: CDR1 SGHAT and CDR2 FQNNGV. The CDR3 covers 14 residues. CDR3 in DNA: TGTGCCAGCAGCATTGGGACTGGGGAAGAGACCCAGTACTTC. It codes for CASSIGTGEETQYF.

This chain uses TRBV10-2 with TRBJ2-7, with D perhaps TRBD1 or TRBD2 (5 bases each). The V end lost 3 bases, the J end lost 0 bases, and 12 bases lay between the germline ends. The CDR3 runs 15 residues. Germline assignment: CDR1 WSHSY and CDR2 SAAADI. The CDR3 coding sequence is TGCGCCAGCAGTGACAACTGGGGGAGCTCCTACGAGCAGTACTTC. This encodes CASSDNWGSSYEQYF.

The CDR3 bases are TGTGCCAGCAGTGCGGGACAGGGATACGAGCAGTACTTC. Translating it yields CASSAGQGYEQYF. V is TRBV28 and J is TRBJ2-7; 9 bases fit TRBD1. J gave up 4 bases and V 5 bases, and 3 bases lay outside the gene matches. Germline values: CDR1 MDHEN, CDR2 SYDVKM. The CDR3 length is 13 residues.

The chain joins TRBV6-1 to TRBJ1-5, with 8 bases fitting TRBD1. V lost 5 bases and J lost 3; bases outside the gene matches: 6. The CDR3 contains 15 residues. The germline CDR1 and CDR2 sequences are MNHNS and SASEGT. The CDR3 coding sequence is TGTGCCAGCAGTACGACAGGGGTATCCAATCAGCCCCAGCATTTT. This encodes CASSTTGVSNQPQHF.

The rearrangement uses TRBV7-9 and TRBJ1-6; D is possibly TRBD1 (5 bases). The CDR3 consists of 14 residues. CDR1 SEHNR and CDR2 FQNEAQ come from the germline V gene (reference sequence). Between the trimmed V and J ends, which lost 5 bases and 9 bases, there was a span of 14 bases. The CDR3 protein is CASSPATGVSPLHF. Here the CDR3 DNA reads TGTGCCAGCAGCCCCGCAACAGGAGTTTCACCCCTCCACTTT.

V gene TRBV6-1 combines with J gene TRBJ2-7; TRBD1 agrees at 9 bases. The trim removed 6 bases at V and 3 bases at J, leaving 6 bases unmatched. This CDR3 comprises 14 residues. Germline V CDR1 and CDR2: MNHNS, SASEGT. CDR3 DNA: TGTGCCAGCAGAACCACGACAGGGGGCTACGAGCAGTACTTC. It yields the protein CASRTTTGGYEQYF.

Comments on this clone: Other nucleotide sequences from this sample produce the same CDR3. The chain recombines TRBV28 with TRBJ2-7, with D tentatively TRBD1 or TRBD2 (5 bases each). Trimming removed 3 bases at V and 4 bases at J, with 10 bases between. This CDR3 spans 13 amino acids. CDR1 is MDHEN, CDR2 SYDVKM, per germline. CDR3 sequence (DNA): TGTGCCAGCAGTTTTACGGGGCCGTACGAGCAGTACTTC. Translating gives CASSFTGPYEQYF.

The rearrangement links TRBV4-3 to TRBJ2-4; 7 nucleotides line up with TRBD2. The CDR3 runs to 16 residues. Looked up from germline, CDR1 is LGHNA and CDR2 is YSLEER. V dropped 4 bases and J dropped 5; count of bases not matched to a gene: 11. CDR3 sequence: CASSRGLVQRENIQYF. The CDR3 nucleotides are TGCGCCAGCAGCCGCGGACTAGTTCAGCGGGAAAACATTCAGTACTTC.

The genes are TRBV20-1 and TRBJ2-1; D remains ambiguous. This CDR3 spans 11 amino acids. The germline V gene encodes CDR1 DFQATT and CDR2 SNEGSKA (reference sequence). V was cut by 0 bases and J by 7 bases, with 4 bases left in between. CDR3 sequence reads: CSARDENEQFF. CDR3 DNA sequence: TGCAGTGCTAGAGATGAGAATGAGCAGTTCTTC.

The chain is built from TRBV6-1 and TRBJ1-2; 7 bases are shared with TRBD1. Per the germline V gene, CDR1 is MNHNS and CDR2 is SASEGT. The J segment lost 8 bases and the V segment lost 3 bases, leaving 6 bases of the junction unmatched. The CDR3 extends over 13 amino acids. CDR3 sequence (DNA): TGTGCCAGCAGTGAGCAGGGGGATCACGGCTACACCTTC. It encodes CASSEQGDHGYTF.

With respect to this clone: Other nucleotide sequences from this sample produce the same CDR3. The V gene is TRBV7-9, the J gene TRBJ1-4; 9 bases map to TRBD1. The germline V gene encodes CDR1 SEHNR and CDR2 FQNEAQ (reference sequence). Trimming cost V 4 bases and J 5 bases; bases outside gene matches: 2. CDR3 length: 14 residues. The CDR3 nucleotides read TGTGCCAGCAGCTCGGACAGGGGAAATGAAAAACTGTTTTTT. Translating gives CASSSDRGNEKLFF.

The V call is TRBV4-3, the J call TRBJ2-7; D unclear. The germline V gene encodes CDR1 LGHNA and CDR2 YSLEER. V was clipped by 0 bases and J by 2 bases, with 11 bases between them. The CDR3 has 15 amino acids. CDR3 nucleotides: TGCGCCAGCAGCCAAGATTCTTTTACGGCCTACGAGCAGTACTTC. Its translation: CASSQDSFTAYEQYF.

This rearrangement joins TRBV2 to TRBJ2-6; 7 bases are a match to TRBD1. The CDR3 runs to 17 residues. J gave up 3 bases and V 1 base, and 6 bases lay outside the gene matches. CDR1 and CDR2 from the germline V gene are SNHLY and FYNNEI. The CDR3 DNA sequence: TGTGCCAGCAGTGAAGTAAATACAGGGGTTGGGGCCAACGTCCTGACTTTC. Translated: CASSEVNTGVGANVLTF.

This chain links TRBV6-1 with TRBJ2-7, with D unresolved. V was clipped by 10 bases and J by 2 bases, with 12 bases between them. This CDR3 comprises 12 residues. From germline, CDR1 is MNHNS and CDR2 SASEGT. CDR3 bases: TGTGCCACCTTTCTTGAAACCTACGAGCAGTACTTC. This encodes CATFLETYEQYF.

The rearrangement links TRBV7-6 to TRBJ2-5; D is undetermined. This CDR3 contains 14 residues. Germline V gene data show CDR1 as SGHVS and CDR2 as FNYEAQ. With 0 bases removed from V and 2 bases from J, the gap between germline ends came to 7 bases. Here the CDR3 reads CASSLAKTQETQYF. CDR3 nucleotides: TGTGCCAGCAGCTTAGCCAAGACACAAGAGACCCAGTACTTC.

The genes are TRBV5-1 and TRBJ2-1; D is tentatively TRBD1 or TRBD2 (6 bases each). The ends were cut back, 0 bases at V and 5 bases at J, with 12 bases in the middle. This CDR3 is 15 amino acids long. Germline CDR1 SGHRS, CDR2 YFSETQ. This CDR3 reads CASSLAGASHNEQFF. CDR3 DNA: TGCGCCAGCAGCTTGGCGGGGGCGTCTCACAATGAGCAGTTCTTC.

The chain uses TRBV7-2 and TRBJ1-4; a possible D gene is TRBD1 (6 bases). The germline CDR1 and CDR2 sequences are SGHTA and FQGNSA. The CDR3 covers 15 residues. Trimming cost V 6 bases and J 7 bases, with 18 bases left between them. CDR3 sequence reads: CASRGARGAGEKLFF. CDR3 DNA: TGTGCCAGCAGGGGGGCCAGGGGCGCGGGTGAAAAACTGTTTTTT.

The CDR3, as DNA: TGTGCCAGCAGTTTATTTCAGGGCAGGGCCTCCGGGGAGCTGTTTTTT. This translates into CASSLFQGRASGELFF. The gene calls are TRBV28 and TRBJ2-2; D possibly corresponds to TRBD1 (5 bases). Trimming took 1 base from V and 6 from J, leaving 15 bases between them. CDR3 length: 16 amino acids. CDR1 and CDR2 from the germline V gene are MDHEN and SYDVKM. Full variable domain (rest looked up from reference TRBV28 and TRBJ2-2): DVKVTQSSRYLVKRTGEKVFLECVQDMDHENMFWYRQDPGLGLRLIYFSYDVKMKEKGDIPEGYSVSREKKERFSLILESASTNQTSMYLCASSLFQGRASGELFFGEGSRLTVL.

The chain is built from TRBV6-6 and TRBJ2-7, with 11 positions matching TRBD2. The CDR3 is 14 amino acids. CDR1 MNHNY and CDR2 SVGAGI come from the germline V gene (reference sequence). Unmatched junction bases numbered 3, after V lost 6 bases and J lost 2 bases. In DNA, the CDR3 is TGTGCCAGCAGCCAGACTAGCGGGGCCTACGAGCAGTACTTC. Residues: CASSQTSGAYEQYF.

The chain combines TRBV10-1 with TRBJ1-1; D possibly corresponds to TRBD1 (5 bases). This CDR3 is built from 14 residues. V was clipped by 3 bases and J by 4 bases, with 12 bases between them. CDR1 and CDR2 (germline): WNHNN, SYGVQD (reference sequence). CDR3 loop: CASSESGTLTEAFF. The CDR3 DNA reads TGCGCCAGCAGTGAATCAGGGACGCTCACTGAAGCTTTCTTT.

The chain carries TRBV2 and TRBJ2-1, with 8 bases aligning to TRBD1. J lost 7 bases, V lost 6 bases, and 5 bases had no gene match. Per germline, CDR1 SNHLY and CDR2 FYNNEI. This CDR3 spans 13 amino acids. In DNA, the CDR3 is TGTGCCAGCAGCCCGGACAGGGAAAATGAGCAGTTCTTC. Encoded protein: CASSPDRENEQFF. Looking up the rest from reference TRBV2 and TRBJ2-1 gives the full variable domain: EPEVTQTPSHQVTQMGQEVILRCVPISNHLYFYWYRQILGQKVEFLVSFYNNEISEKSEIFDDQFSVERPDGSNFTLKIRSTKLEDSAMYFCASSPDRENEQFFGPGTRLTVL.

Comment on this clone: This specimen includes other DNA sequences encoding the same CDR3. V is TRBV18 and J is TRBJ1-5; no reliable D call. This CDR3 is 14 amino acids long. V shed 3 bases and J shed 2 bases, with 8 bases lying between them. The germline gives CDR1 KGHSH, CDR2 LQKENI. CDR3 sequence (DNA): TGTGCCAGCTCACCCGGAGATGGCAATCAGCCCCAGCATTTT. Encoded protein: CASSPGDGNQPQHF.

This chain uses TRBV18 with TRBJ2-7, with TRBD1 matching over 7 bases. V trimming: 6 bases; J trimming: 1 base; junction bases outside the gene matches: 6. CDR3 size: 14 residues. Germline-derived CDR1 and CDR2 are KGHSH and LQKENI. This chain's CDR3 is CASSATGPSYEQYF. CDR3 DNA: TGTGCCAGCTCCGCGACAGGGCCATCCTACGAGCAGTACTTC.

Note on this clone: At the DNA level, this CDR3 is encoded by other sequences in the same sample as well. The chain joins TRBV2 to TRBJ1-5; D uncertain. Germline assignment: CDR1 SNHLY and CDR2 FYNNEI. The CDR3 contains 14 residues. The V and J ends lost 2 bases and 0 bases respectively, with 5 bases between them. CDR3 nucleotide sequence: TGTGCCAGCAGTGAAAGTTATAGCAATCAGCCCCAGCATTTT. Amino acids: CASSESYSNQPQHF.

Concerning this clone: Other DNA sequences in this specimen translate into the identical CDR3. J is TRBJ1-5 and V is TRBV28; TRBD1 is a possible D gene (6 bases). Trimming stripped 4 bases from V and 4 bases from J, with 14 bases between. CDR1 is MDHEN and CDR2 is SYDVKM in the germline V gene. CDR3 size: 15 residues. DNA of the CDR3: TGTGCCAGCAGTTCCGCAGGGGAAGGTAATCAGCCCCAGCATTTT. This translates into CASSSAGEGNQPQHF.